This T cell receptor (beta chain) is drawn from a study of pediatric ulcerative colitis. Repertoires were generated with immunoSEQ multiplex PCR, while TCRdb's copy carries only in-frame clones and drops some. The data contain around 16,000 clones, 70% to 80% of them seen just once; the ten biggest clones take up 6% to 9.5%. Overall study findings and caveats: Ulcerative colitis patients shared more blood-rectal clones than controls. A couple of rectal CDR3 clonotypes occurred in all ulcerative colitis patients. Rectal pinch biopsies may include blood-derived T cells.

Trimming took off 4 bases at V and 0 bases at J, with 6 bases between the two ends. CDR3 size: 13 residues. Germline assignment: CDR1 MNHNS and CDR2 SASEGT. One to two pinch biopsies were taken from the rectum during colonoscopy. Controls had normal endoscopy and no IBD diagnosis within a year. Only a few counts were recorded for this clone. No antigen is known for it. The receptor was isolated from a boy under 18 who was a control in a study of pediatric ulcerative colitis. Specimen: gut tissue. The chain links TRBV6-1 to TRBJ1-1; D is unclear. In DNA form, the CDR3 reads TGTGCCAGCAGTGGGGCTGTGAACACTGAAGCTTTCTTT. Protein: CASSGAVNTEAFF.